The subject of this entry is one T cell receptor beta chain. Its matching antigen is unknown. The data originate from a study of cytomegalovirus exposure and HLA in healthy donors. Whole-study context: It was reported in a later analysis that the same platform had been used for the roughly 130 validation repertoires as for the 550 to 700 first-cohort repertoires. General observations from the study: The study flagged some 170 TCR beta chains as cytomegalovirus-associated.

The assay was immunoSEQ multiplex PCR, and TCRdb's table has in-frame clones only and misses some. This sample has roughly 250,000 clones; around 88% occur once, and the top ten carry 1% to 1.5%. The sequence was collected from a young woman in good health and CMV-seropositive. The material sequenced was PBMCs.

The CDR3 region is CASSRDSFLMNTEAFF. The CDR3 DNA is TGTGCCAGCAGCCGGGACAGCTTTCTTATGAACACTGAAGCTTTCTTT. The genes are TRBV25-1 and TRBJ1-1; 7 positions match TRBD1. CDR3 length: 16 residues. CDR1 and CDR2 from the germline V gene are MGHDK and SYGVNS. V gave up 6 bases and J gave up 0 bases; unmatched junction bases: 10.